The rows below give T cell receptor beta chains drawn from one sample of a study of cytomegalovirus exposure and HLA in healthy donors. TCRdb's table, derived via immunoSEQ multiplex PCR, lists solely in-frame clones and lacks some. Here the sample spans about 98,000 clones, 70% to 90% being singletons. The source material was PBMCs. The receptors originated from a man aged 40-49 years in good health and CMV-seronegative. The CDR3 runs from the conserved cysteine through the conserved F or W. A D gene is named only where the DNA matches it firmly. Clone size is not always given. Where it is, it says once, few, many or a class for expanded clones.

V gene	D gene	clone size	J gene	CDR3 DNA	CDR3 protein
TRBV10-3	TRBD2	-	TRBJ2-7	TGTGCCATCAGTGAGCCTGGACTAGCGGGGGAGGACTCCTACGAGCAGTACTTC	CAISEPGLAGEDSYEQYF
TRBV4-2	-	-	TRBJ1-2	TGTGCCAGCAGCCAAGATCTCGGAGGAGATGGCTACACCTTC	CASSQDLGGDGYTF
TRBV7-8	TRBD2	few	TRBJ2-7	TGTGCCAGCAGCTTGAGCGGGGGGGACGAGCAGTACTTC	CASSLSGGDEQYF
TRBV6-1	-	once	TRBJ1-1	TGTGCCAGCAGTGAAGTTTGGGGAGGCGATGCTTTCTTT	CASSEVWGGDAFF
TRBV4-2	TRBD2	-	TRBJ2-1	TGTGCCAGCAGCCCTAGCGGGGGCCACAATGAGCAGTTCTTC	CASSPSGGHNEQFF
TRBV5-1	-	-	TRBJ2-1	TGCGCCAGCAGCCCGGGGTACAATGAGCAGTTCTTC	CASSPGYNEQFF
TRBV7-3	-	-	TRBJ2-7	TGTGCCAGCAGTCCGTCAGCAGGCTACGAGCAGTACTTC	CASSPSAGYEQYF
TRBV27	TRBD2	-	TRBJ2-1	TGTGCCAGCAGTGCCTCCATGGGGGGGGACAATGAGCAGTTCTTC	CASSASMGGDNEQFF
TRBV29-1	TRBD1	-	TRBJ1-1	TGCAGCGTAGTCCCGGGACAGGGACCCACTGAAGCTTTCTTT	CSVVPGQGPTEAFF
TRBV7-9	TRBD1	-	TRBJ1-5	TGTGCCAGCAGCTTCGGACAGGGAGGACAGCCCCAGCATTTT	CASSFGQGGQPQHF
TRBV4-1	-	-	TRBJ1-1	TGCGCCAGCAGCCAAGCCGCGGAAGCTTTCTTT	CASSQAAEAFF
TRBV5-1	TRBD1	-	TRBJ1-2	TGCGCCAGCAGCGTGGGGACAGGAGCTAACTATGGCTACACCTTC	CASSVGTGANYGYTF
TRBV6-1	-	-	TRBJ2-7	TGTGCCAGCAGTGCCTATTTCACCAGGGGTTTCGACGAGCAGTACTTC	CASSAYFTRGFDEQYF
TRBV9	TRBD1	-	TRBJ1-6	TGTGCCAGCAGCGCCCCCTCACAGGGGGCGGGCAATTCACCCCTCCACTTT	CASSAPSQGAGNSPLHF
TRBV6-6	-	-	TRBJ1-5	TGTGCCAGCAGCCTCAGTGGGCTCTGGCAGCCCCAGCATTTT	CASSLSGLWQPQHF
TRBV10-3	TRBD1	-	TRBJ1-5	TGTGCCATCAGTGTCGACAGGGATCAGCCCCAGCATTTT	CAISVDRDQPQHF
TRBV5-4	-	-	TRBJ1-5	TGTGCCAGCAGCTTGGGTGTCCCCGGTAGCAATCAGCCCCAGCATTTT	CASSLGVPGSNQPQHF
TRBV7-3	TRBD1	once	TRBJ2-1	TGTGCCAGCAGCCCCGGGACAGGGGGTCGGAATGAGCAGTTCTTC	CASSPGTGGRNEQFF
TRBV4-2	-	-	TRBJ1-4	TGTGCCAGCAGACTGACAGCCATCCCAGAAAAACTGTTTTTT	CASRLTAIPEKLFF
TRBV5-6	-	-	TRBJ2-7	TGTGCCAGCAGCTTGGGGCAGGGGGGTTACGAGCAGTACTTC	CASSLGQGGYEQYF
TRBV11-1	TRBD1	-	TRBJ2-3	TGTGCCAGCAGCCACCGACAGGGGAGAGATACGCAGTATTTT	CASSHRQGRDTQYF
TRBV2	TRBD1	-	TRBJ1-4	TGTGCCAGCAGTGAGGGGACAGGGGTTCATGGGTTTTTT	CASSEGTGVHGFF
TRBV11-2	-	-	TRBJ1-1	TGTGCCAGCACGGCGGTGGCGGGGAACACTGAAGCTTTCTTT	CASTAVAGNTEAFF
TRBV5-1	-	-	TRBJ2-3	TGCGCCAGCAGCTTGCCCGACTTTGATACGCAGTATTTT	CASSLPDFDTQYF